This T cell receptor (beta chain) is from a study of identical twins. This clonotype was counted many times. Template switching (which added a universal primer site) was used, and cDNA carried unique molecular identifiers. TCRdb re-analysed the 5' RACE reads in MiXCR, keeping a single row per CDR3 protein. Of roughly 710,000 distinct CDR3 sequences in the sample, around 5.7% were seen once. Germline CDR1 and CDR2: DFQATT and SNEGSKA (reference sequence). The CDR3 runs 14 residues. V was clipped by 3 bases and J by 7 bases, with 19 bases between them. The receptor was isolated from a young man in good health. The sample was naive T cells sorted from blood. This chain connects TRBV20-1 to TRBJ2-7; D may be TRBD1 or TRBD2 (6 bases each). This CDR3 reads CSARGGHGAGEQYF. In DNA, the CDR3 is TGCAGTGCTAGGGGGGGACATGGGGCCGGGGAGCAGTACTTC.